Presented here are 4 T cell receptor beta chains from one specimen sequenced in a study of blood T cell repertoires in COVID-19. Sequencing used immunoSEQ multiplex PCR; TCRdb keeps in-frame clones, though not all of them. The sample gives about 480,000 clones, approximately 88% of which show up once; 1.8% is in the top ten. What was sequenced was PBMCs or T cells enriched from blood (not recorded which). All receptors come from a woman in her forties who had recovered from COVID-19.

The chain carries TRBV18 and TRBJ2-7, with 12 bases lining up with TRBD2. The CDR3 has 14 residues. Losses at the gene ends were 6 bases for V and 2 bases for J; bases not matched to a gene: 2. CDR1 is KGHSH and CDR2 is LQKENI in the germline V gene. CDR3 protein: CASSLAGGAYEQYF. In DNA, the CDR3 is TGTGCCAGCTCCCTAGCGGGAGGGGCCTACGAGCAGTACTTC.

The chain is built from TRBV18 and TRBJ1-1, with no clear D. The germline V gene has CDR1 KGHSH and CDR2 LQKENI. The CDR3 spans 12 residues. Trimming cost V 6 bases and J 6 bases, with 11 bases left between them. The chain's CDR3 is CASSQNRAEAFF. CDR3 in DNA: TGTGCCAGCTCCCAGAACCGGGCTGAAGCTTTCTTT.

The chain couples TRBV9 to TRBJ1-1, with TRBD1 identical over 8 bases. The CDR3 consists of 14 residues. V was clipped by 0 bases and J by 7 bases; unmatched bases: 5. From germline, CDR1 is SGDLS and CDR2 YYNGEE. CDR3 protein: CASSVGDRGFEAFF. The CDR3 DNA is TGTGCCAGCAGCGTAGGAGACAGGGGTTTTGAAGCTTTCTTT.

V usage is TRBV10-1 and J usage is TRBJ1-4, with TRBD1 matching over 10 bases. V lost 5 bases, J lost 0 bases, and 6 bases stayed unmatched. The CDR3 runs 17 residues. Germline loops: CDR1 WNHNN, CDR2 SYGVQD (reference sequence). The CDR3 reads CASSKGQGTTTNEKLFF. DNA for the CDR3: TGCGCCAGCAGTAAGGGACAGGGGACAACAACTAATGAAAAACTGTTTTTT.